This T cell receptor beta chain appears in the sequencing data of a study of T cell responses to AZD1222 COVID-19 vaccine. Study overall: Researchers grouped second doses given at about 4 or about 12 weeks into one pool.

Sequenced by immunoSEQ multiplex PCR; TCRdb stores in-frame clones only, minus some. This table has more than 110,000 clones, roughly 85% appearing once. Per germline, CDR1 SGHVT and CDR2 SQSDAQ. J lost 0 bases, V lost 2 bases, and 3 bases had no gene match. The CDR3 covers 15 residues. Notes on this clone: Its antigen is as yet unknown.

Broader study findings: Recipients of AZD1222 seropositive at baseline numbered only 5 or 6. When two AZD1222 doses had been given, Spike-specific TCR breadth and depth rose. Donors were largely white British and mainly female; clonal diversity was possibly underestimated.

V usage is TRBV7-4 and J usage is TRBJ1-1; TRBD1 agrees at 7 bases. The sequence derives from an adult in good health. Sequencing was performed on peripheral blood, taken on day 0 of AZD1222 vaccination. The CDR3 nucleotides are TGTGCCAGCAGCTTAAGGGGACAGTTGAACACTGAAGCTTTCTTT. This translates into CASSLRGQLNTEAFF. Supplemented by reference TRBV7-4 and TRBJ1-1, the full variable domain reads GAGVSQSPRYKVAKRGRDVALRCDSISGHVTLYWYRQTLGQGSEVLTYSQSDAQRDKSGRPSGRFSAERPERSVSTLKIQRTEQGDSAVYLCASSLRGQLNTEAFFGQGTRLTVV.